The 6 T cell receptor beta chains given below trace back to one sample, sequenced in a study of blood T cell repertoires in COVID-19. Profiled with immunoSEQ multiplex PCR; TCRdb holds only in-frame clones, not every one. The table records approximately 210,000 clones, approximately 84% of them present only once. The sample consisted of peripheral blood. Receptors were obtained from a man aged 45-65 years with COVID-19, enrolled during active disease.

The V gene is TRBV6-2 or TRBV6-3, the J gene TRBJ2-6, with 7 nucleotides matching TRBD1. This CDR3 comprises 19 residues. V trimming: 0 bases; J trimming: 0 bases; junction bases outside the gene matches: 8. Germline values: CDR1 MNHEY, CDR2 SVGEGT. Written as DNA, the CDR3 is TGTGCCAGCAGTTACTCGATAAGGGACAGTTCCTCTGGGGCCAACGTCCTGACTTTC. Amino acid sequence: CASSYSIRDSSSGANVLTF.

The J gene is TRBJ1-5, the V gene TRBV7-8; D gene unclear. The CDR3 is made up of 15 amino acids. Germline loops: CDR1 SGHVS, CDR2 FQNEAQ. The V gene lost 1 base and the J gene lost 6 bases, with 13 bases spanning the gap. In DNA form, the CDR3 reads TGTGCCAGCAGCTTAGTGGGAGGATGGAGTCAGCCCCAGCATTTT. Translated, it gives CASSLVGGWSQPQHF.

This sequence joins TRBV6-5 and TRBJ1-6; 7 bases map to TRBD1. This CDR3 is 13 amino acids long. Germline V CDR1 and CDR2: MNHEY, SVGAGI. V shed 6 bases and J 11 bases; nucleotides not matched to a gene: 7. CDR3 protein: CASRPTGDPPLHF. Written as DNA, the CDR3 is TGTGCCAGCAGGCCTACAGGGGACCCACCCCTCCACTTT.

V gene TRBV5-4 combines with J gene TRBJ2-3; 10 positions match TRBD2. V gave up 6 bases and J gave up 2 bases; unmatched junction bases: 9. Germline-derived CDR1 and CDR2 are SGHNT and YYREEE (reference sequence). CDR3 length: 16 residues. CDR3 amino acids: CASTSGRAQFTDTQYF. CDR3 sequence (DNA): TGTGCCAGCACTAGCGGGAGAGCCCAATTCACAGATACGCAGTATTTT.

The V and J genes are TRBV5-1 and TRBJ2-2, with 7 positions matching TRBD1. The ends lost 3 bases at V and 0 bases at J; junction bases unmatched: 17. CDR1 and CDR2 (germline): SGHRS, YFSETQ. CDR3 length: 20 residues. CDR3 amino acids: CASSSPGQKTWNANTGELFF. The CDR3 DNA reads as TGCGCCAGCAGCTCTCCGGGACAGAAGACTTGGAACGCGAACACCGGGGAGCTGTTTTTT.

The J gene is TRBJ1-5, the V gene TRBV19, with D possibly TRBD1 on 6 matching bases. Trimming removed 6 bases from V and 1 base from J, with 10 bases in between. Germline values: CDR1 LNHDA, CDR2 SQIVND (reference sequence). This CDR3 comprises 14 residues. The chain's CDR3 is CASSQGRSNQPQHF. The CDR3 bases are TGTGCCAGTAGCCAGGGGCGAAGCAATCAGCCCCAGCATTTT. The full variable domain, its missing parts supplied by reference TRBV19 and TRBJ1-5, is DGGITQSPKYLFRKEGQNVTLSCEQNLNHDAMYWYRQDPGQGLRLIYYSQIVNDFQKGDIAEGYSVSREKKESFPLTVTSAQKNPTAFYLCASSQGRSNQPQHFGDGTRLSIL.